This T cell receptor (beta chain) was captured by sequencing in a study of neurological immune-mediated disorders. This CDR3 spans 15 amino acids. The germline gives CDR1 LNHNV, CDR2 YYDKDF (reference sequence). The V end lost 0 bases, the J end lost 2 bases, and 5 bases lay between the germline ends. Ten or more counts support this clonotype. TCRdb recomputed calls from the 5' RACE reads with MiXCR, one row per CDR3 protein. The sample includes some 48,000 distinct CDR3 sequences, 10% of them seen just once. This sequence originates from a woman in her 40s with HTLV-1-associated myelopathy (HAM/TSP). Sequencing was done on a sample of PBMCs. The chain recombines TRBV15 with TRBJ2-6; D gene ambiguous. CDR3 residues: CATSREIAGANVLTF. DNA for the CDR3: TGTGCCACCAGCAGAGAAATAGCTGGGGCCAACGTCCTGACTTTC.